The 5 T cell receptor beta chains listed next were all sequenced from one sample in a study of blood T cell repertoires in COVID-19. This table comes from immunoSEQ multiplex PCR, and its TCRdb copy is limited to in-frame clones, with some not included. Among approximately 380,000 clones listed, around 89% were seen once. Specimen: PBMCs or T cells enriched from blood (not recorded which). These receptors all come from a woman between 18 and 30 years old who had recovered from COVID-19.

The CDR3 sequence is CAWSALNQPQHF. The DNA of the CDR3 is TGTGCCTGGAGTGCTTTAAATCAGCCCCAGCATTTT. The chain recombines TRBV30 with TRBJ1-5; no clear D gene. V lost 1 base and J 4 bases, leaving 5 bases between the germline ends. CDR1 and CDR2 from the germline V gene are GTSNPN and SVGIG (reference sequence). This CDR3 spans 12 amino acids.

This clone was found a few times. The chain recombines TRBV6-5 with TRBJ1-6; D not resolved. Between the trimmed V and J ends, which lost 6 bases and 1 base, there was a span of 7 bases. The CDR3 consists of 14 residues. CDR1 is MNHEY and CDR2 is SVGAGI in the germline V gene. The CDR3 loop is CASSGRSYNSPLHF. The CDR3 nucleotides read TGTGCCAGCAGCGGGAGATCCTATAATTCACCCCTCCACTTT.

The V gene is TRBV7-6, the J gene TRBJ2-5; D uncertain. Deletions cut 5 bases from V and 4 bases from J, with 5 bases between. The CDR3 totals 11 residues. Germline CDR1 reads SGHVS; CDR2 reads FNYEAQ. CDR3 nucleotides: TGTGCCAGCAGCCAGGCAGAGACCCAGTACTTC. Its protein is CASSQAETQYF.

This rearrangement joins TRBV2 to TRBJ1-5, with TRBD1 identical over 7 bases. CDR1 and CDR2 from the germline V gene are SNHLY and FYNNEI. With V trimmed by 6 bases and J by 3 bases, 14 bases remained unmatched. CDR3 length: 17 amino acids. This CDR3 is CASSGSLGTVDNQPQHF. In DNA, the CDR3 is TGTGCCAGCAGCGGGTCCTTGGGGACAGTCGACAATCAGCCCCAGCATTTT. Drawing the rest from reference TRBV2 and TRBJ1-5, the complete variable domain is EPEVTQTPSHQVTQMGQEVILRCVPISNHLYFYWYRQILGQKVEFLVSFYNNEISEKSEIFDDQFSVERPDGSNFTLKIRSTKLEDSAMYFCASSGSLGTVDNQPQHFGDGTRLSIL.

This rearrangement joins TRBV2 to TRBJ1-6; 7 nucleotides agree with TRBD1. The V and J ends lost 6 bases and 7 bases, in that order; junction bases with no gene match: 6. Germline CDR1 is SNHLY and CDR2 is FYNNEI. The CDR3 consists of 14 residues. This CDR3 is CASSGGQRNSPLHF. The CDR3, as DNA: TGTGCCAGCAGCGGGGGACAGCGGAATTCACCCCTCCACTTT. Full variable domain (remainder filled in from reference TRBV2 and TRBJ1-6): EPEVTQTPSHQVTQMGQEVILRCVPISNHLYFYWYRQILGQKVEFLVSFYNNEISEKSEIFDDQFSVERPDGSNFTLKIRSTKLEDSAMYFCASSGGQRNSPLHFGNGTRLTVT.